Below are 28 T cell receptor beta chains sequenced from a single sample in a study of vaccination and CD4 T cells after COVID-19. TCRdb independently ran MiXCR on the PCR reads; one entry per CDR3 protein. The data contain about 15,000 distinct CDR3 sequences, around 69% of them seen just once; the ten biggest clones take up 1.1%. The material was CD4+ T cells from blood, obtained after SARS-CoV-2 vaccination. These receptors were obtained from a human donor who had recovered from COVID-19.

The genes are TRBV28 and TRBJ2-7; 7 bases map to TRBD1. V was clipped by 4 bases and J by 2 bases; unmatched bases: 11. CDR3 length equals 16 residues. The germline V gene encodes CDR1 MDHEN and CDR2 SYDVKM. The CDR3 bases are TGTGCCAGCAGTTCCAAGGGGGCAGGGAAACCCTACGAGCAGTACTTC. This translates into CASSSKGAGKPYEQYF.

V usage is TRBV6-5 and J usage is TRBJ1-5; D is ambiguous. The V end was cut by 2 bases, the J end by 0 bases, with 11 bases between. Germline V gene data show CDR1 as MNHEY and CDR2 as SVGAGI. The CDR3 is 16 amino acids. CDR3 bases: TGTGCCAGCAGTTACAGGGCAGGCGTTAGCAATCAGCCCCAGCATTTT. This sequence encodes CASSYRAGVSNQPQHF.

V usage is TRBV7-9 and J usage is TRBJ2-7; no firm D call. In germline, CDR1 is SEHNR, CDR2 FQNEAQ (reference sequence). V was shortened by 5 bases and J by 5 bases, with 10 bases between the two germline ends. CDR3 length: 12 amino acids. This CDR3 reads CASSRGEHEQYF. The CDR3 region has the DNA TGTGCCAGCAGCCGTGGTGAGCACGAGCAGTACTTC.

The V call is TRBV7-2, the J call TRBJ2-5; D possibly matches TRBD1 or TRBD2 (6 bases each). Germline CDR1 reads SGHTA; CDR2 reads FQGNSA. With 5 bases removed from V and 4 bases from J, the gap between germline ends came to 20 bases. The CDR3 covers 16 residues. This chain's CDR3 is CASSTRDFKGGETQYF. For the CDR3, the DNA is TGTGCCAGCAGCACCAGAGACTTCAAGGGGGGAGAGACCCAGTACTTC.

The chain couples TRBV7-3 to TRBJ1-6; TRBD1 is a possible D gene (6 bases). V dropped 5 bases and J dropped 8 bases, with 10 bases sitting between them. Germline V gives CDR1 SGHTA, CDR2 FQGTGA. The CDR3 runs 13 residues. The CDR3 region has the DNA TGTGCCAGCAGCACACACAGGGATTCACCCCTCCACTTT. Its protein product is CASSTHRDSPLHF.

The chain recombines TRBV6-1 with TRBJ1-1; a weak D match, TRBD1 (6 bases). The CDR3 runs 14 residues. V shed 4 bases and J shed 4 bases, with 13 bases lying between them. The germline CDR1 and CDR2 sequences are MNHNS and SASEGT. The CDR3 loop is CASSAVQGSTEAFF. The DNA of the CDR3 is TGTGCCAGCAGTGCAGTACAGGGTTCCACTGAAGCTTTCTTT.

This clonotype has more than one count but fewer than ten. The CDR3 coding sequence is TGTGCCAGCAGTTTATCGGCCGCTCAGGATACGCAGTATTTT. Amino acid sequence: CASSLSAAQDTQYF. V gene TRBV27 combines with J gene TRBJ2-3; no definite D call. V dropped 0 bases and J dropped 6 bases, with 10 bases sitting between them. This CDR3 spans 14 amino acids. From germline, CDR1 is MNHEY and CDR2 SMNVEV (reference sequence).

V is TRBV7-2 and J is TRBJ2-5; D is ambiguous. The CDR3 spans 15 residues. The V end lost 2 bases, the J end lost 2 bases, and 12 bases lay between the germline ends. Germline lookup yields CDR1 SGHTA and CDR2 FQGNSA. This chain's CDR3 is CASSLLMGFQETQYF. For the CDR3, the DNA is TGTGCCAGCAGCTTATTGATGGGATTTCAAGAGACCCAGTACTTC.

The chain has TRBV25-1 and TRBJ2-5, with TRBD1 identical over 10 bases. CDR1 is MGHDK, CDR2 SYGVNS, per germline. This CDR3 has 16 amino acids. The V segment lost 3 bases and the J segment 4 bases; nucleotides outside the gene matches: 8. This CDR3 is CASSDWDRGAVETQYF. CDR3 nucleotides: TGTGCCAGCAGTGACTGGGACAGGGGAGCCGTAGAGACCCAGTACTTC.

This clonotype has more than one count but fewer than ten. The rearrangement links TRBV10-3 to TRBJ1-2, with D unclear. The germline CDR1 and CDR2 sequences are ENHRY and SYGVKD. The CDR3 length is 16 residues. With 4 bases removed from V and 7 bases from J, the gap between germline ends came to 22 bases. DNA of the CDR3: TGTGCCATCAGTGCCGATTATCCCCTGGGCAGTTCTGGCTACACCTTC. Protein sequence: CAISADYPLGSSGYTF.

This clonotype was seen a few times. The genes are TRBV10-3 and TRBJ2-2; 8 bases are a match to TRBD1. V dropped 2 bases and J dropped 5; count of bases not matched to a gene: 4. The V gene's germline CDR1 is ENHRY and CDR2 SYGVKD. The CDR3 runs to 15 residues. CDR3 nucleotide sequence: TGTGCCATCAGTGAGACCAGGGGGCAGACCGGGGAGCTGTTTTTT. Translated: CAISETRGQTGELFF.

V gene TRBV6-1 combines with J gene TRBJ2-3, with TRBD2 as a possible D gene (6 bases). CDR1 and CDR2 (germline): MNHNS, SASEGT. V lost 8 bases and J 2 bases, leaving 11 bases between the germline ends. The CDR3 sequence is 13 residues long. The CDR3 reads CASSWGVTDTQYF. CDR3 sequence (DNA): TGTGCCAGCTCGTGGGGGGTCACAGATACGCAGTATTTT.

The gene calls are TRBV12-3 or TRBV12-4 and TRBJ1-5; a possible D gene is TRBD1 (6 bases). The CDR3 runs 16 residues. The V and J ends lost 1 base and 0 bases respectively, with 10 bases between them. The CDR3 spells CASSLGTEYSNQPQHF. CDR3 nucleotides: TGTGCCAGCAGTTTAGGGACAGAGTATAGCAATCAGCCCCAGCATTTT.

This clonotype has more than one count but fewer than ten. The chain has TRBV27 and TRBJ2-7; D remains ambiguous. V was clipped by 0 bases and J by 3 bases, with 12 bases between them. Germline V gives CDR1 MNHEY, CDR2 SMNVEV (reference sequence). There are 15 residues in the CDR3. The CDR3 DNA reads as TGTGCCAGCAGTTTATCACCCGGCCGGAGCTACGAGCAGTACTTC. This gives the protein CASSLSPGRSYEQYF.

This rearrangement joins TRBV7-9 to TRBJ2-5; 9 bases map to TRBD2. The germline V gene has CDR1 SEHNR and CDR2 FQNEAQ (reference sequence). The CDR3 runs 15 residues. J gave up 4 bases and V 7 bases, and 10 bases lay outside the gene matches. This CDR3 is CASTQGLAGLETQYF. The CDR3 nucleotides read TGTGCCAGCACCCAAGGGCTAGCGGGGTTAGAGACCCAGTACTTC.

The chain has TRBV20-1 and TRBJ2-1; tentative D call: TRBD2 (6 bases). CDR3 size: 14 residues. Germline values: CDR1 DFQATT, CDR2 SNEGSKA (reference sequence). V was cut by 4 bases and J by 8 bases, with 18 bases left in between. The CDR3 sequence is CSANVQLAMYEQFF. In DNA, the CDR3 is TGCAGTGCTAATGTGCAACTAGCAATGTATGAGCAGTTCTTC.

This clonotype was seen only a few times. The chain recombines TRBV28 with TRBJ1-2; TRBD1 agrees at 9 bases. Unmatched junction bases numbered 7, after V lost 6 bases and J lost 5 bases. The CDR3 is 14 amino acids. Germline V gives CDR1 MDHEN, CDR2 SYDVKM. The CDR3 loop is CASRGLGQGYGYTF. CDR3 nucleotide sequence: TGTGCCAGCAGGGGTCTAGGACAGGGGTATGGCTACACCTTC.

In this sample, this clonotype turned up once. This chain joins TRBV20-1 and TRBJ1-6, with 8 bases fitting TRBD1. Germline CDR1 and CDR2: DFQATT and SNEGSKA (reference sequence). Trimming at V came to 0 bases and at J to 0 bases, leaving 4 bases not matched to a gene. The length of the CDR3 is 17 residues. The CDR3 is CSARDAGQGSYNSPLHF. The DNA for the CDR3 is TGCAGTGCTAGAGATGCAGGACAGGGCTCCTATAATTCACCCCTCCACTTT.

The V and J genes are TRBV28 and TRBJ2-2; 12 bases are a match to TRBD1. Germline loops: CDR1 MDHEN, CDR2 SYDVKM. V shed 2 bases and J 7 bases; nucleotides not matched to a gene: 5. The CDR3 runs to 16 residues. In nucleotides, the CDR3 is TGTGCCAGCAGTTTAGTGGGACAGGGGGCGGACGGGGAGCTGTTTTTT. This codes for CASSLVGQGADGELFF.

Of note for this clonotype: One end of the junction varies from germline; a read error may be responsible. The rearrangement links TRBV7-6 to TRBJ2-7, with a possible D match to TRBD1 (8 bases). CDR3 length: 15 residues. Germline V gene data show CDR1 as SGHVS and CDR2 as FNYEAQ. DNA for the CDR3: TGTGCCAGCAGCCCCGGGGGGACAGGCTCCCACGAGCAGTACTTC. Protein: CASSPGGTGSHEQYF.

V usage is TRBV27 and J usage is TRBJ2-5; possibly TRBD2 for D (5 bases). CDR3 length: 13 residues. Trimming left V 5 bases short and J 5 bases short, with 12 bases between. The germline V gene has CDR1 MNHEY and CDR2 SMNVEV (reference sequence). The CDR3 bases are TGTGCCAGCAGTCGCGGACGGACTGAGACCCAGTACTTC. Translating it yields CASSRGRTETQYF.

The chain combines TRBV4-1 with TRBJ1-5; D gene unclear. The CDR3 has 16 residues. The germline CDR1 and CDR2 sequences are MGHRA and YSYEKL. Trimming cost V 1 base and J 3 bases, with 13 bases left between them. Written as DNA, the CDR3 is TGCGCCAGCAGCCAAGGGGGTTTCCCGCTCAATCAGCCCCAGCATTTT. Its protein is CASSQGGFPLNQPQHF.

This chain links TRBV7-9 with TRBJ2-2; TRBD2 matches at 13 bases. Looked up from germline, CDR1 is SEHNR and CDR2 is FQNEAQ (reference sequence). Losses at the gene ends were 9 bases for V and 5 bases for J; bases not matched to a gene: 9. This CDR3 has 16 amino acids. CDR3 nucleotides: TGTGCCAGTCGAGAACCGGGACTAGCGGGGACCGGGGAGCTGTTTTTT. Residues: CASREPGLAGTGELFF.

This chain links TRBV7-9 with TRBJ1-5, with a tentative D call TRBD1 (6 bases). Germline V gene sequence: CDR1 SEHNR, CDR2 FQNEAQ (reference sequence). This CDR3 contains 13 residues. V gave up 1 base and J gave up 16 bases, with 17 bases separating them. The CDR3 DNA reads as TGTGCCAGCAGCTTAGGACAGGACACCACACTTCATTTT. It yields the protein CASSLGQDTTLHF. Filled out from reference TRBV7-9 and TRBJ1-5, the complete variable domain reads DTGVSQNPRHKITKRGQNVTFRCDPISEHNRLYWYRQTLGQGPEFLTYFQNEAQLEKSRLLSDRFSAERPKGSFSTLEIQRTEQGDSAMYLCASSLGQDTTLHFGDGTRLSIL.

The chain couples TRBV28 to TRBJ1-6; D remains ambiguous. The germline V and J ends were trimmed by 2 bases and 10 bases, with 9 bases remaining between them. Germline V gene sequence: CDR1 MDHEN, CDR2 SYDVKM. The CDR3 contains 13 residues. The CDR3 DNA is TGTGCCAGCAGTTTAATCCGAAACTCACCCCTCCACTTT. Protein product: CASSLIRNSPLHF.

J is TRBJ2-2 and V is TRBV20-1, with 7 nucleotides matching TRBD2. With 7 bases clipped from V and 5 bases from J, the junction kept 7 bases outside the gene matches. CDR1 is DFQATT and CDR2 is SNEGSKA in the germline V gene (reference sequence). The CDR3 totals 13 residues. The CDR3 DNA sequence: TGCAGTGTATTACGGGAGGAAACCGGGGAGCTGTTTTTT. It specifies CSVLREETGELFF.

This chain connects TRBV20-1 to TRBJ2-2, with a possible D match to TRBD2 (6 bases). CDR3 size: 15 residues. Between the trimmed V and J ends, which lost 1 base and 1 base, there was a span of 10 bases. Germline assignment: CDR1 DFQATT and CDR2 SNEGSKA (reference sequence). This chain's CDR3 is CSARVGGMNTGELFF. DNA for the CDR3: TGCAGTGCTAGAGTGGGCGGGATGAACACCGGGGAGCTGTTTTTT.

The rearrangement links TRBV20-1 to TRBJ1-5; 8 bases agree with TRBD1. Germline trimming cut 1 base from V and 8 bases from J; bases unmatched to any gene: 7. The CDR3 runs to 14 residues. The germline CDR1 and CDR2 sequences are DFQATT and SNEGSKA (reference sequence). CDR3 in amino acids: CSARVPGGAEPQHF. DNA for the CDR3: TGCAGTGCTAGAGTTCCAGGGGGCGCAGAGCCCCAGCATTTT.